This T cell receptor beta chain was documented in a study of cytomegalovirus exposure and HLA in healthy donors. Notes on the study in general: Presence/absence analyses took donor sequencing depth as roughly uniform. Reports state that TCR beta sequences accurately predicted most subjects' HLA-A and HLA-B alleles.

For this clone: Its target is unknown.

Amplification used 60 Vbeta primers and 13 Jbeta primers. Method: immunoSEQ multiplex PCR; TCRdb's copy keeps in-frame clones and lacks some. Among around 50,000 clones, over 60% were seen once, and the ten largest hold 7% to 10%. The ends lost 3 bases at V and 8 bases at J; junction bases unmatched: 3. From germline, CDR1 is MDHEN and CDR2 SYDVKM. The CDR3 runs 12 residues. Sequenced material: PBMCs. The source is a man in his thirties or forties in good health and CMV-seropositive. The chain is built from TRBV28 and TRBJ1-2, with 7 bases lining up with TRBD1. This chain's CDR3 is CASSFRGVGYTF. The CDR3 region has the DNA TGTGCCAGCAGTTTCAGGGGGGTAGGCTACACCTTC.